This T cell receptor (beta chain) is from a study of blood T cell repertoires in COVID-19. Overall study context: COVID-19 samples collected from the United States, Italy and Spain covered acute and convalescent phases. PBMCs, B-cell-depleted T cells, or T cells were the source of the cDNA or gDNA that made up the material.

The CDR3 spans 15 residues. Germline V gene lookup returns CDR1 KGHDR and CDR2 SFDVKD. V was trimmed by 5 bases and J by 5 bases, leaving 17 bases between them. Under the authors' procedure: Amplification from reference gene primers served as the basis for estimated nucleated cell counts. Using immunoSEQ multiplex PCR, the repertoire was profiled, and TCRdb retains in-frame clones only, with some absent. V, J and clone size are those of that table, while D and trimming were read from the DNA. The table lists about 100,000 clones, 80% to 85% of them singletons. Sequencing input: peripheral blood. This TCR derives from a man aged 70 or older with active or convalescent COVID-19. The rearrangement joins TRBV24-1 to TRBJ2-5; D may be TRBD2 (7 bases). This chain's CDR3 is CATSAGGLTGETQYF. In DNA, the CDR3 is TGTGCCACCAGTGCGGGGGGCCTCACGGGGGAGACCCAGTACTTC.